The 26 T cell receptor beta chains below all came from one sample that was sequenced in a study of CD8+ T cells in alopecia areata. The sample's treatment: oral pan-JAK inhibitor, 5-10 mg twice daily. RNA extraction and reverse transcription yielded cDNA as sequencing template. Produced via immunoSEQ multiplex PCR; TCRdb's table is partial and in-frame only. Of about 140,000 clones listed, 80% to 90% are singletons. The sequences come from CD8+ T cells sorted from blood, collected at week 4, from a patient treated with tofacitinib. Receptors were obtained from a human donor with alopecia areata.

The chain is built from TRBV27 and TRBJ2-7; D is uncertain. The V end was cut by 6 bases, the J end by 6 bases, with 21 bases between. Germline loops: CDR1 MNHEY, CDR2 SMNVEV (reference sequence). The CDR3 is 15 residues long. The CDR3 coding sequence is TGTGCCAGCAGCCCTCCCCGGACCCACCTCAGCGAGCAGTACTTC. Its translation is CASSPPRTHLSEQYF.

This chain connects TRBV4-1 to TRBJ2-6; no clear D. Trimming removed 0 bases at V and 1 base at J, with 7 bases between. CDR3 length: 16 residues. Germline V gene sequence: CDR1 MGHRA, CDR2 YSYEKL. CDR3 in DNA: TGCGCCAGCAGCCAAGAGGGCAGGTCTGGGGCCAACGTCCTGACTTTC. It translates to CASSQEGRSGANVLTF.

The chain has TRBV7-2 and TRBJ1-2; 7 bases are shared with TRBD1. This CDR3 comprises 13 residues. Germline CDR1 reads SGHTA; CDR2 reads FQGNSA. Trimming removed 5 bases from V and 6 bases from J; junction bases left unmatched: 6. Here the CDR3 DNA reads TGTGCCAGCAGCGGTGACAGGGTCCATGGCTACACCTTC. Amino acid sequence: CASSGDRVHGYTF.

The chain employs TRBV7-2 and TRBJ2-7; D may be TRBD1 (6 bases). Germline CDR1 is SGHTA and CDR2 is FQGNSA. The CDR3 extends over 14 amino acids. Trimming stripped 3 bases from V and 3 bases from J, with 12 bases between. The CDR3 DNA follows: TGTGCCAGCAGCTTTCGGGACACCTTCTACGAGCAGTACTTC. It specifies CASSFRDTFYEQYF.

This chain uses TRBV27 with TRBJ2-7; possible D gene TRBD1, 5 bases. Between the trimmed V and J ends, which lost 4 bases and 2 bases, there was a span of 9 bases. Per germline, CDR1 MNHEY and CDR2 SMNVEV (reference sequence). The CDR3 covers 13 residues. The DNA for the CDR3 is TGTGCCAGCAGTTCCACAGGCCCCTACGAGCAGTACTTC. As protein: CASSSTGPYEQYF.

CDR3 sequence: CASSLVAGGTDTQYF. The CDR3 region has the DNA TGTGCCAGCAGCTTGGTAGCGGGGGGCACAGATACGCAGTATTTT. The chain recombines TRBV5-4 with TRBJ2-3; 9 nucleotides agree with TRBD2. This CDR3 contains 15 residues. CDR1 and CDR2 from the germline V gene are SGHNT and YYREEE (reference sequence). Trimming at V came to 0 bases and at J to 1 base, leaving 0 bases not matched to a gene. The complete variable domain, with remaining parts taken from reference TRBV5-4 and TRBJ2-3, reads ETGVTQSPTHLIKTRGQQVTLRCSSQSGHNTVSWYQQALGQGPQFIFQYYREEENGRGNFPPRFSGLQFPNYSSELNVNALELDDSALYLCASSLVAGGTDTQYFGPGTRLTVL.

The genes are TRBV19 and TRBJ1-1; D uncertain. Germline V gene data show CDR1 as LNHDA and CDR2 as SQIVND (reference sequence). V was clipped by 6 bases and J by 6 bases, with 11 bases between them. The CDR3 covers 12 residues. CDR3 in DNA: TGTGCCAGTAGGTTCCGTGGCGCTGAAGCTTTCTTT. Protein product: CASRFRGAEAFF.

The CDR3 nucleotides are TGTGCCAGCAGCTTTGGACTAGGCCCCTACAATGAGCAGTTCTTC. It is translated as CASSFGLGPYNEQFF. The chain carries TRBV7-9 and TRBJ2-1; 7 bases are a match to TRBD2. The CDR3 is made up of 15 amino acids. V lost 3 bases and J lost 2; bases outside the gene matches: 4. Looked up from germline, CDR1 is SEHNR and CDR2 is FQNEAQ (reference sequence).

The chain recombines TRBV14 with TRBJ2-2, with 9 nucleotides matching TRBD1. Germline assignment: CDR1 SGHDN and CDR2 FVKESK. CDR3 length equals 17 residues. The V and J ends lost 3 bases and 5 bases, in that order; junction bases with no gene match: 10. The DNA of the CDR3 is TGTGCCAGCAGCCACCACGGTAGACAGGGGGTAACCGGGGAGCTGTTTTTT. This sequence encodes CASSHHGRQGVTGELFF. Full variable domain (rest looked up from reference TRBV14 and TRBJ2-2): EAGVTQFPSHSVIEKGQTVTLRCDPISGHDNLYWYRRVMGKEIKFLLHFVKESKQDESGMPNNRFLAERTGGTYSTLKVQPAELEDSGVYFCASSHHGRQGVTGELFFGEGSRLTVL.

A few counts support this clone. The chain joins TRBV29-1 to TRBJ2-1, with 7 bases identical to TRBD2. This CDR3 spans 14 amino acids. The V segment lost 7 bases and the J segment 3 bases; nucleotides outside the gene matches: 9. The germline V gene encodes CDR1 SQVTM and CDR2 ANQGSEA. The CDR3 sequence is CSASGGGDYNEQFF. In DNA, the CDR3 is TGCAGCGCCTCGGGGGGAGGGGACTACAATGAGCAGTTCTTC.

The chain carries TRBV7-8 and TRBJ1-1; 9 bases are shared with TRBD1. The trim removed 5 bases at V and 4 bases at J, leaving 5 bases unmatched. This CDR3 is 14 amino acids long. Germline V gene data show CDR1 as SGHVS and CDR2 as FQNEAQ. The CDR3: CASSHKDRGTEAFF. CDR3 DNA sequence: TGTGCCAGCAGCCACAAGGACAGGGGCACTGAAGCTTTCTTT.

The V gene is TRBV6-5, the J gene TRBJ2-5; maybe TRBD1 (6 bases). Germline V gives CDR1 MNHEY, CDR2 SVGAGI. This CDR3 has 15 residues. V lost 7 bases and J lost 1, with 16 bases in between. For the CDR3, the DNA is TGTGCCAGCACCTACCTCGGACAGCCCCAAGAGACCCAGTACTTC. Amino acids: CASTYLGQPQETQYF.

The sample holds a few counts of this clone. The chain employs TRBV30 and TRBJ2-1; 10 bases match TRBD1. CDR3 length equals 14 residues. Germline loops: CDR1 GTSNPN, CDR2 SVGIG (reference sequence). The V and J ends lost 3 bases and 7 bases, in that order; junction bases with no gene match: 6. In nucleotides, the CDR3 is TGTGCCTGGAGGCCCGGGACAGGGGTTAATGAGCAGTTCTTC. It translates to CAWRPGTGVNEQFF.

The chain uses TRBV11-3 and TRBJ2-3; maybe TRBD1 (5 bases). This CDR3 has 14 residues. Trimming removed 5 bases from V and 2 bases from J, with 11 bases in between. Germline loops: CDR1 SGHNT, CDR2 YENEEA. The CDR3: CASSTGFLTDTQYF. Here the CDR3 DNA reads TGTGCCAGCAGCACAGGATTCCTCACAGATACGCAGTATTTT.

The V and J genes are TRBV4-2 and TRBJ1-1; D remains unclear. From germline, CDR1 is LGHNA and CDR2 YNFKEQ. The CDR3 runs to 12 residues. Trimming took off 1 base at V and 6 bases at J, with 6 bases between the two ends. CDR3 region: CASSQVAAEAFF. Here the CDR3 DNA reads TGTGCCAGCAGCCAAGTGGCAGCTGAAGCTTTCTTT.

The chain uses TRBV6-5 and TRBJ2-1; TRBD2 agrees at 7 bases. The germline CDR1 and CDR2 sequences are MNHEY and SVGAGI. This CDR3 spans 13 amino acids. Germline trimming cut 5 bases from V and 4 bases from J; bases unmatched to any gene: 2. This CDR3 is CASSHGGYNEQFF. The DNA for the CDR3 is TGTGCCAGCAGTCACGGGGGGTACAATGAGCAGTTCTTC.

This chain connects TRBV27 to TRBJ1-6; possibly TRBD1 for D (5 bases). Trimming removed 3 bases at V and 7 bases at J, with 7 bases between. Germline CDR1 reads MNHEY; CDR2 reads SMNVEV (reference sequence). The CDR3 has 13 residues. The CDR3 region has the DNA TGTGCCAGCAGTTTGACAGTGAATTCACCCCTCCACTTT. Protein sequence: CASSLTVNSPLHF.

The V gene is TRBV5-4, the J gene TRBJ1-4, with a weak D call TRBD1 (5 bases). The CDR3 has 14 amino acids. Trimming shortened V by 3 bases and J by 8 bases, and 14 bases separated the two germline ends. Germline CDR1 SGHNT, CDR2 YYREEE (reference sequence). The CDR3 DNA reads TGTGCCAGCAGCTCACCGGGCGGGGACGAAAAACTGTTTTTT. Amino acids: CASSSPGGDEKLFF.

This chain connects TRBV7-9 to TRBJ2-7; a possible D gene is TRBD2 (5 bases). This CDR3 comprises 16 residues. CDR1 and CDR2 (germline): SEHNR, FQNEAQ (reference sequence). The V gene lost 5 bases and the J gene lost 1 base, with 18 bases spanning the gap. The CDR3 loop reads CASSQDQTTRSYEQYF. The CDR3 nucleotides are TGTGCCAGCAGCCAGGACCAAACAACTAGGTCCTACGAGCAGTACTTC.

The chain links TRBV4-3 to TRBJ1-1; TRBD1 matches 8 bases. The germline V gene has CDR1 LGHNA and CDR2 YSLEER. Germline trimming cut 3 bases from V and 1 base from J; bases unmatched to any gene: 4. The CDR3 contains 15 residues. The CDR3 protein is CASSHGTGPNTEAFF. For the CDR3, the DNA is TGCGCCAGCAGCCACGGGACAGGACCGAACACTGAAGCTTTCTTT.

The rearrangement uses TRBV19 and TRBJ1-2; D is uncertain. Trimming removed 6 bases at V and 0 bases at J, with 14 bases between. The CDR3 is 15 amino acids. The germline gives CDR1 LNHDA, CDR2 SQIVND (reference sequence). The CDR3 DNA reads TGTGCCAGTAGCCCAGGCTGGACCACTAACTATGGCTACACCTTC. This sequence encodes CASSPGWTTNYGYTF.

The rearrangement uses TRBV6-5 and TRBJ1-5, with D hard to call. From germline, CDR1 is MNHEY and CDR2 SVGAGI. The CDR3 consists of 14 residues. With 5 bases removed from V and 2 bases from J, the gap between germline ends came to 10 bases. The CDR3: CASSDGRGNQPQHF. As DNA, the CDR3 is TGTGCCAGCAGTGATGGACGGGGCAATCAGCCCCAGCATTTT.

This clone was detected once. The genes are TRBV13 and TRBJ2-7; 10 positions match TRBD1. Losses at the gene ends were 0 bases for V and 3 bases for J; bases not matched to a gene: 2. There are 15 residues in the CDR3. Germline-derived CDR1 and CDR2 are PRHDT and FYEKMQ (reference sequence). CDR3 nucleotide sequence: TGTGCCAGCAGCTTAGGGGGACAGGGGAGCTACGAGCAGTACTTC. This encodes CASSLGGQGSYEQYF.

J is TRBJ2-5 and V is TRBV5-6; no firm D call. V gave up 0 bases and J gave up 5 bases, with 11 bases separating them. Germline CDR1 is SGHDT and CDR2 is YYEEEE. CDR3 length equals 14 residues. CDR3 sequence reads: CASSLAQLRETQYF. The CDR3 DNA is TGTGCCAGCAGCTTGGCCCAACTAAGGGAGACCCAGTACTTC.

This clone was picked up a small number of times. V and J are TRBV4-2 and TRBJ2-7, with no clear D. CDR1 and CDR2 (germline): LGHNA, YNFKEQ. V lost 0 bases, J lost 3 bases, and 12 bases lay in between. This CDR3 has 15 amino acids. Written as DNA, the CDR3 is TGTGCCAGCAGCCAAGATCCGGCCCTATACTACGAGCAGTACTTC. Its translation: CASSQDPALYYEQYF.

This chain uses TRBV30 with TRBJ1-2; D ambiguous. Trimming pared 3 bases from V and 4 bases from J, leaving 12 bases between. The CDR3 is made up of 13 amino acids. The V gene's germline CDR1 is GTSNPN and CDR2 SVGIG (reference sequence). CDR3 DNA sequence: TGTGCCTGGAGCCTGGTACTTAGCTATGGCTACACCTTC. Its translation is CAWSLVLSYGYTF. The full variable domain, its missing parts supplied by reference TRBV30 and TRBJ1-2, is SQTIHQWPATLVQPVGSPLSLECTVEGTSNPNLYWYRQAAGRGLQLLFYSVGIGQISSEVPQNLSASRPQDRQFILSSKKLLLSDSGFYLCAWSLVLSYGYTFGSGTRLTVV.